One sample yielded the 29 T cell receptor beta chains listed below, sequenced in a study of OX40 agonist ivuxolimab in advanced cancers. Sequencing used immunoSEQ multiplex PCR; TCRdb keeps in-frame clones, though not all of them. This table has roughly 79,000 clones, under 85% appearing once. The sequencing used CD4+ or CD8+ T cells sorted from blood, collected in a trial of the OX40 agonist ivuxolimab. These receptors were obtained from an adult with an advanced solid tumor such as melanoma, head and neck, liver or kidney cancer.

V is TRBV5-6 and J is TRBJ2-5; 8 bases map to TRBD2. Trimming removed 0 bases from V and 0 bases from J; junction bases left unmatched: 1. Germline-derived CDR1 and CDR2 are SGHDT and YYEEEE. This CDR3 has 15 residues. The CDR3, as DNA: TGTGCCAGCAGCTTGGGACTAGCGAACCAAGAGACCCAGTACTTC. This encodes CASSLGLANQETQYF.

CDR3 loop: CASSRSGTTTNQPQHF. In nucleotides, the CDR3 is TGTGCCAGCTCACGATCCGGGACAACGACGAATCAGCCCCAGCATTTT. The V and J genes are TRBV18 and TRBJ1-5, with TRBD1 as a possible D gene (6 bases). V lost 4 bases, J lost 4 bases, and 17 bases lay in between. The germline V gene has CDR1 KGHSH and CDR2 LQKENI. The CDR3 is made up of 16 amino acids.

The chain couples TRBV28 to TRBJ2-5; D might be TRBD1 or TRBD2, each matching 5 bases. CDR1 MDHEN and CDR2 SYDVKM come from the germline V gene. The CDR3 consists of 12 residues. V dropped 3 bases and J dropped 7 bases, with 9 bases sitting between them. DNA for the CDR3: TGTGCCAGCAGTTTGGGGGTTGGGACCCAGTACTTC. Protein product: CASSLGVGTQYF.

DNA for the CDR3: TGTGCCTGGAGGACTACAAACTCTGGAAACACCATATATTTT. Translation gives CAWRTTNSGNTIYF. The chain carries TRBV30 and TRBJ1-3; D remains unclear. V gave up 3 bases and J gave up 0 bases, with 9 bases separating them. This CDR3 is 14 amino acids long. Per germline, CDR1 GTSNPN and CDR2 SVGIG (reference sequence). The whole variable domain, filled in from reference TRBV30 and TRBJ1-3, reads SQTIHQWPATLVQPVGSPLSLECTVEGTSNPNLYWYRQAAGRGLQLLFYSVGIGQISSEVPQNLSASRPQDRQFILSSKKLLLSDSGFYLCAWRTTNSGNTIYFGEGSWLTVV.

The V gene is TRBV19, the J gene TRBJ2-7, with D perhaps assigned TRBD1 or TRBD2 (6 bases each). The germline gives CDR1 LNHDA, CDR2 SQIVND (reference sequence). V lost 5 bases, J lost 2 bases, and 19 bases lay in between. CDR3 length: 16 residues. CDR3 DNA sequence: TGTGCCAGTAGTCCCCTCCGAGGGGGGCGGGCCTACGAGCAGTACTTC. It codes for CASSPLRGGRAYEQYF.

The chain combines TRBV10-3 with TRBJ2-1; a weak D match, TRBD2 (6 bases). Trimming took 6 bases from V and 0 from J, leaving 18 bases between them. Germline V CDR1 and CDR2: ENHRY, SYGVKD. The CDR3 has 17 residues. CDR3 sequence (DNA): TGTGCCATCAGGGAGCACCTTAGCGGCAGCTCCTACAATGAGCAGTTCTTC. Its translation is CAIREHLSGSSYNEQFF.

CDR3 amino acids: CASSPDRGSYNEQFF. The CDR3 region has the DNA TGTGCCAGCTCACCGGACAGGGGCTCCTACAATGAGCAGTTCTTC. The chain combines TRBV18 with TRBJ2-1, with TRBD1 matching 9 bases. CDR1 and CDR2 from the germline V gene are KGHSH and LQKENI. This CDR3 has 15 residues. V lost 3 bases, J lost 0 bases, and 0 bases stayed unmatched.

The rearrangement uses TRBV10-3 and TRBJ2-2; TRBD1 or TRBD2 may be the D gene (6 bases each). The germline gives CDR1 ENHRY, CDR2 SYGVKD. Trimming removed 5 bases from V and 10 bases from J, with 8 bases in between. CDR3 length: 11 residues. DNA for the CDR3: TGTGCCATCAGTAGGGGGGAGGAGCTGTTTTTT. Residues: CAISRGEELFF.

This chain's CDR3 is CASSEAHGGLNYGYTF. The CDR3 bases are TGTGCCAGCAGTGAAGCGCACGGAGGTTTAAACTATGGCTACACCTTC. The rearrangement uses TRBV2 and TRBJ1-2; unclear D gene. Germline CDR1 is SNHLY and CDR2 is FYNNEI. V shed 0 bases and J shed 2 bases, with 13 bases lying between them. This CDR3 has 16 amino acids.

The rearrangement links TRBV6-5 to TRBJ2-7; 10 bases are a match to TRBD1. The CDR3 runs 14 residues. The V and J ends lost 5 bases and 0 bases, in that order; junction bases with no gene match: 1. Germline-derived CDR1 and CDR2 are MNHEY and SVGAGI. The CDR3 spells CASSRDRGSYEQYF. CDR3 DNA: TGTGCCAGCAGTAGGGACAGGGGCTCCTACGAGCAGTACTTC.

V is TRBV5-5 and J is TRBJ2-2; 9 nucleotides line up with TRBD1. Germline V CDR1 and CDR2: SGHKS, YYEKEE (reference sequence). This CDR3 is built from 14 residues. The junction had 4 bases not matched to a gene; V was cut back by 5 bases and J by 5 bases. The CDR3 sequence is CASRPGQGTGELFF. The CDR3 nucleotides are TGTGCCAGCAGACCGGGACAGGGAACCGGGGAGCTGTTTTTT.

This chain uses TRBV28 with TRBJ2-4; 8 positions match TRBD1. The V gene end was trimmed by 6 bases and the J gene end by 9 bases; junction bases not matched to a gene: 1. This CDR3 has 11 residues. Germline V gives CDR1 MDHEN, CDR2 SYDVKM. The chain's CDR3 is CASRDRGIQYF. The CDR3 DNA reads TGTGCCAGCAGAGACAGGGGCATTCAGTACTTC.

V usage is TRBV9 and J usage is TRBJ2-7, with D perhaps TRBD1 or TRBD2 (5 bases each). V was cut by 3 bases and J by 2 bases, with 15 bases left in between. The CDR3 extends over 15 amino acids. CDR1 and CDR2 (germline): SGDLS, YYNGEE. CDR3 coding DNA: TGTGCCAGCAGCGCGTACCCCGGGACCGCCTACGAGCAGTACTTC. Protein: CASSAYPGTAYEQYF.

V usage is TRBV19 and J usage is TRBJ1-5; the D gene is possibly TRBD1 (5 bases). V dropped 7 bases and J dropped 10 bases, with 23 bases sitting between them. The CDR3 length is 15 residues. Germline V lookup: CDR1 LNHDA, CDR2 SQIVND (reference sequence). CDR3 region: CASTNLHRSRGPQHF. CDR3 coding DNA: TGTGCCAGTACCAACCTTCACAGGTCCCGGGGACCCCAGCATTTT.

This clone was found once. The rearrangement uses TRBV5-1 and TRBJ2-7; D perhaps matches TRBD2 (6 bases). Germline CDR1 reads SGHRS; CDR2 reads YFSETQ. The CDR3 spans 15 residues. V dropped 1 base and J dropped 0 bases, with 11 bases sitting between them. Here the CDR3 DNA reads TGCGCCAGCAGCTTGACTAGCACATACTCCTACGAGCAGTACTTC. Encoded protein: CASSLTSTYSYEQYF.

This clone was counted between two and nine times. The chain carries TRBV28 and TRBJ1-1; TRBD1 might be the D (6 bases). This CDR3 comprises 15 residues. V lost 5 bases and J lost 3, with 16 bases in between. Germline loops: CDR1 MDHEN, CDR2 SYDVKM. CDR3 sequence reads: CASSIASTGYTEAFF. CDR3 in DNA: TGTGCCAGCAGTATCGCCTCCACAGGGTACACTGAAGCTTTCTTT.

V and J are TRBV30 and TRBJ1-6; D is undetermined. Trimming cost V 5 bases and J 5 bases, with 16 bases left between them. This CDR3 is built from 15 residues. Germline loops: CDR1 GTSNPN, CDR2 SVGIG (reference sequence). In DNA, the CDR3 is TGTGCCTGGCGGCCTGTAGGAACGAATAATTCACCCCTCCACTTT. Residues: CAWRPVGTNNSPLHF.

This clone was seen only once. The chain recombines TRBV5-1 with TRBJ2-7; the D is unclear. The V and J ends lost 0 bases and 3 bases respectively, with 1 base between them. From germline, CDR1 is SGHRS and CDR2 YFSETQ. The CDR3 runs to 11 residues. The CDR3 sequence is CASSLDYEQYF. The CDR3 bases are TGCGCCAGCAGCTTGGACTACGAGCAGTACTTC.

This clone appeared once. The CDR3 DNA follows: TGTGCCAGCAGGTCCGGGACAGGGGATTCCTACGAGCAGTACTTC. Translation gives CASRSGTGDSYEQYF. V is TRBV28 and J is TRBJ2-7, with 10 nucleotides matching TRBD1. The CDR3 covers 15 residues. Germline trimming cut 6 bases from V and 1 base from J; bases unmatched to any gene: 6. CDR1 and CDR2 from the germline V gene are MDHEN and SYDVKM.

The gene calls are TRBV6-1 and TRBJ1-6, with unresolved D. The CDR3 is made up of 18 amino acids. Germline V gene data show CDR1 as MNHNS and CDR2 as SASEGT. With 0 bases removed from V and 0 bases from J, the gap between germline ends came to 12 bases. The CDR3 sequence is CASSEAFVWSSYNSPLHF. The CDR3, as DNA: TGTGCCAGCAGTGAAGCTTTTGTGTGGAGCTCCTATAATTCACCCCTCCACTTT.

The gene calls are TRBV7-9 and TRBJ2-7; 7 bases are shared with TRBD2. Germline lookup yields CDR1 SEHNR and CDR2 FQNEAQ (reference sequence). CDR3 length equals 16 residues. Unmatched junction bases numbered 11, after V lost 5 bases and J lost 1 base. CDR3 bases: TGTGCCAGCAGCCCCAGCGGGCCTAGCGGATCCTACGAGCAGTACTTC. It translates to CASSPSGPSGSYEQYF.

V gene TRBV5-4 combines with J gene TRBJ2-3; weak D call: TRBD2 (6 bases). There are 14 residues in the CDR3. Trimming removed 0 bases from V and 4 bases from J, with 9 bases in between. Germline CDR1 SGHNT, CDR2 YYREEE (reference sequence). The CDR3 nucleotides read TGTGCCAGCAGCTTGGGGGGCGGGGCAGATACGCAGTATTTT. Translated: CASSLGGGADTQYF.

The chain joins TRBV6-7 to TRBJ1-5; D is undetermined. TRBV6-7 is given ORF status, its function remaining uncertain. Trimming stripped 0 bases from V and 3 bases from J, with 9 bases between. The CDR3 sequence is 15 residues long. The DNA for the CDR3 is TGTGCCAGCAGTTACTCGATTGGGTTCAATCAGCCCCAGCATTTT. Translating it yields CASSYSIGFNQPQHF.

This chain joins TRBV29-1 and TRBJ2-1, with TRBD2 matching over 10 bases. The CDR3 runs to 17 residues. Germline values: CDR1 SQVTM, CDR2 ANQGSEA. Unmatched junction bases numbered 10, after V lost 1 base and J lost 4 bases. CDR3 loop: CSVEGSSGSSRYNEQFF. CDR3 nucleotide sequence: TGCAGCGTTGAAGGTTCTAGCGGGAGTAGTCGATACAATGAGCAGTTCTTC.

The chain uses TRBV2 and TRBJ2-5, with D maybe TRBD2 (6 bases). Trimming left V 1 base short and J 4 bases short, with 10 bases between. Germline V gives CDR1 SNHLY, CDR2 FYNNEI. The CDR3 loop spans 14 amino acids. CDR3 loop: CASSEEAGPETQYF. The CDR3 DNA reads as TGTGCCAGCAGTGAAGAGGCGGGGCCAGAGACCCAGTACTTC.

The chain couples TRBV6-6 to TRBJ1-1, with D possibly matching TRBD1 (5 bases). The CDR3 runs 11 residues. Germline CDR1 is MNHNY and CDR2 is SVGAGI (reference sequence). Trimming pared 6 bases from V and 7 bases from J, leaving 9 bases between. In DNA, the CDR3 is TGTGCCAGCAGGAGGGGTGGTGAAGCTTTCTTT. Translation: CASRRGGEAFF.

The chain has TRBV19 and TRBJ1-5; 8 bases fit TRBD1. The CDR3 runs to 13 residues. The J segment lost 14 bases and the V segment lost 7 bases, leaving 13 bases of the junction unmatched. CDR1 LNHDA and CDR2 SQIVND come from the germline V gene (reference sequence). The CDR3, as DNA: TGTGCCAGTACGAACCAACAGGGGGGAACTAAGCATTTT. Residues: CASTNQQGGTKHF.

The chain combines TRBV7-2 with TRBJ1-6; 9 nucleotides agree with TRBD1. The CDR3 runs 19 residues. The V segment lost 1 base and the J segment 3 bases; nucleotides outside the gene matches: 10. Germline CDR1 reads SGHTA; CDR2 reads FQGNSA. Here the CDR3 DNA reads TGTGCCAGCAGCTTAGACGGGACAGGGAGGTTGGGCTATAATTCACCCCTCCACTTT. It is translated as CASSLDGTGRLGYNSPLHF.

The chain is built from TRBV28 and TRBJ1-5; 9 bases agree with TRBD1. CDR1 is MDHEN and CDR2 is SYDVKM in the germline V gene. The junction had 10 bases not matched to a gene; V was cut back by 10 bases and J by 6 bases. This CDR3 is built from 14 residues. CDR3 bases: TGTGCCACCCAACAGGGGGCGAAGGGTCAGCCCCAGCATTTT. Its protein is CATQQGAKGQPQHF. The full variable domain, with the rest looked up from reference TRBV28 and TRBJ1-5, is DVKVTQSSRYLVKRTGEKVFLECVQDMDHENMFWYRQDPGLGLRLIYFSYDVKMKEKGDIPEGYSVSREKKERFSLILESASTNQTSMYLCATQQGAKGQPQHFGDGTRLSIL.